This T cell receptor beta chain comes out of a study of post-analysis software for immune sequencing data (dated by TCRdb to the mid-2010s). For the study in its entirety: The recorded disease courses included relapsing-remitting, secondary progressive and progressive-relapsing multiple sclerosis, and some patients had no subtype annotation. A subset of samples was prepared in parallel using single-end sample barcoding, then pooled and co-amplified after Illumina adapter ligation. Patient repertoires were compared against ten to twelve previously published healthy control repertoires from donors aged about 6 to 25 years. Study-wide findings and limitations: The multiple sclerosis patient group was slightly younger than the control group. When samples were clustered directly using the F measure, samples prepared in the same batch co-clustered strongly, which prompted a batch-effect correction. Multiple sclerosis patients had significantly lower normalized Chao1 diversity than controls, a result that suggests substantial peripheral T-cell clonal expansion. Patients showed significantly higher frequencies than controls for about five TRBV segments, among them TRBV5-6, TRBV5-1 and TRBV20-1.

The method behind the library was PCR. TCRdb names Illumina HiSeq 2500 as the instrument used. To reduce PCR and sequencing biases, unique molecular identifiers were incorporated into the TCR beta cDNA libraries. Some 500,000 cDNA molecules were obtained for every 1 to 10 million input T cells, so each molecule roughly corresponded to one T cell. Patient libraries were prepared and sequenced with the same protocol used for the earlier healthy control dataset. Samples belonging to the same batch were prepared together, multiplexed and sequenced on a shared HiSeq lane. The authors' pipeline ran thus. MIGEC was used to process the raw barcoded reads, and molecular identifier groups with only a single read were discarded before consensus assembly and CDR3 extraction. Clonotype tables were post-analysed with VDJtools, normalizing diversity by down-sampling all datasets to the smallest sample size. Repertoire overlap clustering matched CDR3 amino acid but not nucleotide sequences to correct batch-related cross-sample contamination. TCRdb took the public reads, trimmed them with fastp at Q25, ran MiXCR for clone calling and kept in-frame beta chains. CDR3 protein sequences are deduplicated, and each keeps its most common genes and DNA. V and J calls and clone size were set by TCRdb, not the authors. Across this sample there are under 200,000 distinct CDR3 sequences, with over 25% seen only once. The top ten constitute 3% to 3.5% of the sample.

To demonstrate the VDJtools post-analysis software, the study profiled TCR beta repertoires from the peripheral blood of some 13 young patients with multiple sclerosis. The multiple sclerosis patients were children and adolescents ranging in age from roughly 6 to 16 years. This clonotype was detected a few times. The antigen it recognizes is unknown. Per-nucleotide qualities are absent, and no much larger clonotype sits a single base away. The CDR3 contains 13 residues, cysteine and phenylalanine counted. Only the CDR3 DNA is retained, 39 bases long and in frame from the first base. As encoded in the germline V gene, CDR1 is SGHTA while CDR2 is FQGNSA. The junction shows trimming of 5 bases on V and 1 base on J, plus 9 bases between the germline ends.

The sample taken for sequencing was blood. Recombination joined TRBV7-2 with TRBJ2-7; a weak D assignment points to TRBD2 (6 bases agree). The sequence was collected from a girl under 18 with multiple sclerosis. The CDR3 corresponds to CASSTGGSYEQYF. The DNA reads TGTGCCAGCAGCACCGGGGGTTCCTACGAGCAGTACTTC.